The entry that follows covers one T cell receptor (beta chain) sequence. Its antigen is as yet unknown. This CDR3 has 18 residues. J was trimmed by 2 bases and V by 4 bases; bases with no gene match: 16. Per the germline V gene, CDR1 is SGHRS and CDR2 is YFSETQ. The donors were part of the validation cohort, which consisted of over a hundred subjects and was separate from the first cohort of 666 subjects. The sample originates from a study of cytomegalovirus exposure and HLA in healthy donors. Data came from immunoSEQ multiplex PCR; TCRdb stores just in-frame clones and leaves some out. The sample has almost 70,000 clones, nearly 96% seen once. Study results and limitations: According to reports, the classifier identified cytomegalovirus status with high specificity and sensitivity. Cytomegalovirus association was listed for around 180 TCR beta chains. Rare TCR sequences dominated, though some public TCRs recurred in many donors.

The TCR comes from a woman between 18 and 30 years old in good health and CMV-seropositive. Material: PBMCs. This chain uses TRBV5-1 with TRBJ2-3; TRBD2 agrees at 7 bases. DNA for the CDR3: TGCGCCAGCAGCCCCACTATGCGGGGGTTGGGCCCCACAGATACGCAGTATTTT. Translation: CASSPTMRGLGPTDTQYF.